Shown below are 31 T cell receptor beta chains from a single sample sequenced in a study of T cells in Graves' hyperthyroidism and ophthalmopathy. RNA transcripts served as the template for amplifying TCR beta CDR3 regions. First-round RT-PCR targeting the TCR CDR3 was performed with the HTBI primer set. Via MiXCR, TCRdb re-called the multiplex PCR reads, giving one row per CDR3 protein. This sample carries hundreds of thousands of distinct CDR3 sequences, 11% to 15% of them seen once, and the ten largest clones take under 30%. Sequenced material: blood. Receptors were obtained from a man between 45 and 60 years old with Graves' ophthalmopathy.

V usage is TRBV20-1 and J usage is TRBJ2-5; TRBD2 is a possible D gene (6 bases). Germline V gives CDR1 DFQATT, CDR2 SNEGSKA (reference sequence). V was trimmed by 0 bases and J by 5 bases, leaving 16 bases between them. This CDR3 is 15 amino acids long. The CDR3 DNA is TGCAGTGCTAGAGATCCGGGGAACGCGGGGGAGACCCAGTACTTC. Protein product: CSARDPGNAGETQYF.

The chain joins TRBV7-2 to TRBJ2-7, with D unclear. The germline gives CDR1 SGHTA, CDR2 FQGNSA. The CDR3 extends over 16 amino acids. The V gene lost 3 bases and the J gene lost 0 bases, with 15 bases spanning the gap. This CDR3 is CASSFSGGPSSYEQYF. CDR3 DNA: TGTGCCAGCAGCTTTTCTGGCGGACCTAGCTCCTACGAGCAGTACTTC.

The V gene is TRBV7-8, the J gene TRBJ2-7; the match to TRBD2 covers 14 bases. This CDR3 is 18 amino acids long. The V gene end was trimmed by 3 bases and the J gene end by 3 bases; junction bases not matched to a gene: 10. The germline V gene encodes CDR1 SGHVS and CDR2 FQNEAQ. CDR3 nucleotides: TGTGCCAGCAGCTTGGCCCCGGGACTAGCGGGAGATCGCTACGAGCAGTACTTC. This encodes CASSLAPGLAGDRYEQYF.

This clonotype has a count of ten or more. The rearrangement uses TRBV6-6 and TRBJ2-4; D unclear. CDR3 length: 16 residues. With 0 bases removed from V and 4 bases from J, the gap between germline ends came to 13 bases. Germline CDR1 and CDR2: MNHNY and SVGAGI (reference sequence). The CDR3 DNA follows: TGTGCCAGCAGTTACTCGATCAATCTCGGAAAAAACATTCAGTACTTC. Translating gives CASSYSINLGKNIQYF.

This clonotype was counted many times. The chain uses TRBV2 and TRBJ2-2, with 8 bases identical to TRBD2. Germline V gene sequence: CDR1 SNHLY, CDR2 FYNNEI. The CDR3 is 14 residues long. The J segment lost 10 bases and the V segment lost 4 bases, leaving 8 bases of the junction unmatched. The CDR3 coding sequence is TGTGCCAGCAGTGGAATTAGCGGGGTCCCGGAGCTGTTTTTT. Protein sequence: CASSGISGVPELFF.

The V call is TRBV5-6, the J call TRBJ2-5; D might be TRBD1 or TRBD2, each matching 5 bases. CDR3 length: 15 residues. The V gene lost 5 bases and the J gene lost 4 bases, with 18 bases spanning the gap. Looked up from germline, CDR1 is SGHDT and CDR2 is YYEEEE. This CDR3 is CASRSTYGTGETQYF. In DNA form, the CDR3 reads TGTGCCAGCAGATCCACCTACGGGACCGGAGAGACCCAGTACTTC.

This clonotype was counted ten times or more. V and J are TRBV6-1 and TRBJ2-7; D ambiguous. The germline CDR1 and CDR2 sequences are MNHNS and SASEGT. The germline V and J ends were trimmed by 7 bases and 0 bases, with 13 bases remaining between them. This CDR3 comprises 14 residues. The CDR3 bases are TGTGCCAGCACAAGGGCTTCGAGCTCCTACGAGCAGTACTTC. This encodes CASTRASSSYEQYF.

This clonotype was detected ten times or more. The chain is built from TRBV5-1 and TRBJ1-1, with D hard to call. Germline V CDR1 and CDR2: SGHRS, YFSETQ. The CDR3 extends over 14 amino acids. The germline V and J ends were trimmed by 4 bases and 0 bases, with 10 bases remaining between them. DNA of the CDR3: TGCGCCAGCAGCCTCCTTAGTATGAACACTGAAGCTTTCTTT. Its protein product is CASSLLSMNTEAFF.

This clonotype was detected many times. CDR3 in amino acids: CASSLEGWTGIGEQYF. In DNA form, the CDR3 reads TGTGCCAGCAGCTTAGAAGGGTGGACAGGGATTGGCGAGCAGTACTTC. This chain links TRBV7-9 with TRBJ2-7, with 8 nucleotides matching TRBD1. The CDR3 is 16 residues long. Germline assignment: CDR1 SEHNR and CDR2 FQNEAQ (reference sequence). V was pared by 1 base and J by 6 bases, with 11 bases of the junction left unmatched.

This clonotype was counted ten times or more. The J gene is TRBJ1-1, the V gene TRBV12-3 or TRBV12-4, with D possibly matching TRBD1 (5 bases). Trimming cost V 6 bases and J 10 bases, with 18 bases left between them. CDR3 size: 13 residues. This CDR3 reads CASSPMGGIVAFF. The CDR3, as DNA: TGTGCCAGCAGCCCGATGGGGGGGATTGTAGCTTTCTTT.

This clonotype was counted many times. The chain links TRBV7-2 to TRBJ2-4; 8 bases align to TRBD1. The CDR3 spans 17 residues. CDR1 SGHTA and CDR2 FQGNSA come from the germline V gene. V lost 3 bases, J lost 0 bases, and 7 bases stayed unmatched. CDR3 loop: CASSLAGTGIAKNIQYF. CDR3 nucleotides: TGTGCCAGCAGCTTGGCCGGGACAGGAATAGCCAAAAACATTCAGTACTTC.

The V call is TRBV20-1, the J call TRBJ1-5, with D unresolved. V dropped 3 bases and J dropped 4 bases, with 10 bases sitting between them. CDR3 length equals 13 residues. Germline V gives CDR1 DFQATT, CDR2 SNEGSKA (reference sequence). CDR3 sequence: CSASAQENQPQHF. Written as DNA, the CDR3 is TGCAGTGCTAGCGCGCAGGAAAATCAGCCCCAGCATTTT.

This clonotype was recorded a few times. The chain combines TRBV19 with TRBJ2-5, with D perhaps TRBD1 (5 bases). The CDR3 covers 15 residues. Germline V gene lookup returns CDR1 LNHDA and CDR2 SQIVND (reference sequence). V dropped 4 bases and J dropped 0 bases, with 12 bases sitting between them. This CDR3 reads CASSTLRQNQETQYF. Here the CDR3 DNA reads TGTGCCAGTAGTACATTGAGACAGAACCAAGAGACCCAGTACTTC.

The chain recombines TRBV20-1 with TRBJ2-5, with 11 bases that match TRBD2. This CDR3 contains 13 residues. Germline CDR1 reads DFQATT; CDR2 reads SNEGSKA (reference sequence). V dropped 5 bases and J dropped 5; count of bases not matched to a gene: 4. In DNA form, the CDR3 reads TGCAGTGCTGGGGCTAGCGGGGGGGAGACCCAGTACTTC. It is translated as CSAGASGGETQYF.

This clonotype was seen ten or more times. The chain recombines TRBV18 with TRBJ2-1; weak D call: TRBD1 (5 bases). The germline gives CDR1 KGHSH, CDR2 LQKENI. Trimming took 5 bases from V and 5 from J, leaving 16 bases between them. The CDR3 sequence is 15 residues long. Here the CDR3 reads CASSASATENNEQFF. The CDR3 coding sequence is TGTGCCAGCTCAGCCTCAGCGACAGAGAACAATGAGCAGTTCTTC.

This clonotype was seen many times. Mismatch with germline at one junction end may stem from a read error. V and J are TRBV6-1 and TRBJ1-2; perhaps TRBD1 as D (6 bases). Germline V gene sequence: CDR1 MNHNS, CDR2 SASEGT. This CDR3 has 13 amino acids. CDR3 bases: TGTGCCAGCAGCGAAGGGGGGGGCTATGGCTACACCTTC. It is translated as CASSEGGGYGYTF.

The chain carries TRBV29-1 and TRBJ2-1; D uncertain. Trimming stripped 7 bases from V and 3 bases from J, with 16 bases between. The CDR3 has 14 amino acids. Germline V gene lookup returns CDR1 SQVTM and CDR2 ANQGSEA. The CDR3 sequence is CSAHRRWHYNEQFF. CDR3 bases: TGCAGCGCCCATCGGCGGTGGCACTACAATGAGCAGTTCTTC.

This clonotype showed up many times. The chain is built from TRBV5-1 and TRBJ1-5, with D possibly TRBD1 on 5 matching bases. CDR1 is SGHRS, CDR2 YFSETQ, per germline. Between the trimmed V and J ends, which lost 3 bases and 7 bases, there was a span of 14 bases. The CDR3 runs to 14 residues. The DNA of the CDR3 is TGCGCCAGCAGCTCCGGGCAGGGCGGGCAGCCCCAGCATTTT. Translation gives CASSSGQGGQPQHF.

This clonotype appeared many times. The V and J genes are TRBV20-1 and TRBJ2-1, with D unclear. Germline values: CDR1 DFQATT, CDR2 SNEGSKA (reference sequence). The CDR3 totals 16 residues. V gave up 3 bases and J gave up 4 bases, with 19 bases separating them. Here the CDR3 DNA reads TGCAGTGCTAGCCTTCGCAGGAGAACGCCTTACAATGAGCAGTTCTTC. It codes for CSASLRRRTPYNEQFF.

This clonotype was counted between two and nine times. A clone one base away is much larger, so this may be a read error. The rearrangement uses TRBV6-1 and TRBJ2-3; D unresolved. From germline, CDR1 is MNHNS and CDR2 SASEGT. Trimming shortened V by 6 bases and J by 2 bases, and 6 bases separated the two germline ends. The CDR3 extends over 12 amino acids. CDR3 residues: CASRGTTDTQYF. The CDR3 nucleotides read TGTGCCAGCAGGGGTACCACAGATACGCAGTATTTT.

This clonotype was seen at least ten times. The rearrangement uses TRBV2 and TRBJ2-3; D unclear. Germline lookup yields CDR1 SNHLY and CDR2 FYNNEI. The CDR3 totals 15 residues. V was trimmed by 6 bases and J by 5 bases, leaving 18 bases between them. The CDR3 region has the DNA TGTGCCAGCAGCAATGAAGGAACGTGGGGAGATACGCAGTATTTT. The encoded protein is CASSNEGTWGDTQYF. The complete variable domain, with remaining parts taken from reference TRBV2 and TRBJ2-3, reads EPEVTQTPSHQVTQMGQEVILRCVPISNHLYFYWYRQILGQKVEFLVSFYNNEISEKSEIFDDQFSVERPDGSNFTLKIRSTKLEDSAMYFCASSNEGTWGDTQYFGPGTRLTVL.

The rearrangement joins TRBV5-4 to TRBJ2-1; TRBD2 matches 8 bases. Germline CDR1 and CDR2: SGHNT and YYREEE (reference sequence). The CDR3 runs to 15 residues. The V segment lost 6 bases and the J segment 1 base; nucleotides outside the gene matches: 6. The CDR3 nucleotides are TGTGCCAGCACCACGGGGGGGGGGTCCTACAATGAGCAGTTCTTC. It codes for CASTTGGGSYNEQFF.

This clonotype was detected ten times or more. The V call is TRBV20-1, the J call TRBJ1-2; TRBD1 is a possible D gene (6 bases). Germline CDR1 reads DFQATT; CDR2 reads SNEGSKA (reference sequence). CDR3 length equals 12 residues. V was trimmed by 3 bases and J by 7 bases, leaving 12 bases between them. The CDR3 sequence: CSASPRGGGYTF. In nucleotides, the CDR3 is TGCAGTGCTAGTCCGAGGGGGGGTGGCTACACCTTC.

CDR3 bases: TGTGCCAGCAGCCTACTCAGGGGCCCCTACAATGAGCAGTTCTTC. Protein sequence: CASSLLRGPYNEQFF. The rearrangement joins TRBV3-1 to TRBJ2-1, with D tentatively TRBD1 (6 bases). The CDR3 contains 15 residues. V lost 4 bases and J 2 bases, leaving 12 bases between the germline ends. Germline V gene sequence: CDR1 LGHDT, CDR2 YNNKEL (reference sequence).

Many counts were recorded for this clonotype. The chain uses TRBV11-2 and TRBJ2-2, with 8 bases fitting TRBD2. Germline-derived CDR1 and CDR2 are SGHAT and FQNNGV. V shed 4 bases, J shed 4 bases, and the junction held 8 bases outside the gene matches. The CDR3 has 16 residues. CDR3 sequence reads: CASSSGTSSSTGELFF. The CDR3 DNA follows: TGTGCCAGCAGCTCCGGGACTAGTAGTAGCACCGGGGAGCTGTTTTTT.

Regarding this clonotype: Here the CDR3 omits its conserved ending phenylalanine or tryptophan, so a read error is the likely source. As DNA, the CDR3 is TGTGCCAGCAGCCGAAATAGCGGGAGCGTCGGTAATGAGCAGTTCCTC. Its protein product is CASSRNSGSVGNEQFL. The chain has TRBV6-2 or TRBV6-3 and TRBJ2-1; 9 bases align to TRBD2. CDR3 length: 16 amino acids. Germline V gene lookup returns CDR1 MNHEY and CDR2 SVGEGT. Trimming at V came to 6 bases and at J to 7 bases, leaving 13 bases not matched to a gene.

There are many counts of this clonotype. The J gene is TRBJ2-5, the V gene TRBV5-1; 8 nucleotides match TRBD2. V was clipped by 4 bases and J by 1 base; unmatched bases: 15. The V gene's germline CDR1 is SGHRS and CDR2 YFSETQ. This CDR3 has 18 residues. CDR3 sequence: CASSARTSREDRQETQYF. Written as DNA, the CDR3 is TGCGCCAGCAGCGCTCGGACTAGCAGGGAGGACCGCCAAGAGACCCAGTACTTC.

This clonotype was counted at least ten times. The V call is TRBV10-1, the J call TRBJ2-7, with a weak D call TRBD2 (6 bases). The V and J ends lost 3 bases and 7 bases respectively, with 13 bases between them. The CDR3 totals 13 residues. CDR1 WNHNN and CDR2 SYGVQD come from the germline V gene (reference sequence). CDR3: CASSELSSGEQYF. CDR3 DNA sequence: TGCGCCAGCAGTGAATTATCGAGCGGGGAGCAGTACTTC.

The chain's CDR3 is CASSQFGAARVPEQYF. The DNA for the CDR3 is TGTGCCAGCAGCCAGTTCGGAGCCGCCCGTGTGCCCGAGCAGTACTTC. The rearrangement links TRBV14 to TRBJ2-7; unclear D gene. The germline gives CDR1 SGHDN, CDR2 FVKESK. Between the trimmed V and J ends, which lost 3 bases and 6 bases, there was a span of 21 bases. The CDR3 spans 16 residues.

The sample holds many counts of this clonotype. The chain combines TRBV2 with TRBJ2-7; 8 nucleotides line up with TRBD2. Germline V gene lookup returns CDR1 SNHLY and CDR2 FYNNEI. The CDR3 is 15 amino acids. Trimming removed 3 bases from V and 5 bases from J; junction bases left unmatched: 9. This CDR3 reads CASSDVSGLGHEQYF. DNA of the CDR3: TGTGCCAGCAGTGATGTGTCGGGACTAGGACACGAGCAGTACTTC.

The chain combines TRBV10-3 with TRBJ2-7, with no clear D. This CDR3 region has 14 residues. V lost 10 bases to trimming and J lost 0 bases, with 16 bases between them. Germline CDR1 ENHRY, CDR2 SYGVKD. CDR3 region: CATLTPRSSYEQYF. The CDR3 coding sequence is TGTGCCACGCTCACACCGAGGAGCTCCTACGAGCAGTACTTC.